This TCR beta chain was recovered during a study of blood T cell repertoires in COVID-19. About the research overall: Acute-phase and convalescent COVID-19 samples originated in the United States, Italy and Spain.

Repertoires were generated with immunoSEQ multiplex PCR, while TCRdb's copy carries only in-frame clones and drops some. The table includes hundreds of thousands of clones, more than 75% detected once. The germline V and J ends were trimmed by 5 bases and 2 bases, with 12 bases remaining between them. The CDR3 sequence is 14 residues long. CDR1 SGHTA and CDR2 FQGNSA come from the germline V gene. Resolution of symptoms, clearance, or two negative PCRs was present in recovered Cohort 3 donors. Sequencing was performed on PBMCs or T cells enriched from blood (not recorded which). V and J are TRBV7-2 and TRBJ1-2; D not certain. The receptor was derived from a woman between 45 and 60 years old who had recovered from COVID-19. CDR3: CASSPGPRNYGYTF. CDR3 nucleotides: TGTGCCAGCAGCCCCGGTCCAAGAAACTATGGCTACACCTTC.